The 24 T cell receptor beta chains presented below share a single source sample, sequenced in a study of blood T cell repertoires in COVID-19. The protocol was immunoSEQ multiplex PCR, while the TCRdb copy is restricted to in-frame clones and leaves out a portion. The sample yields fewer than 400,000 clones, roughly 89% seen once. The sequenced material came from PBMCs or T cells enriched from blood (not recorded which). Every receptor here comes from a woman younger than 45 who had recovered from COVID-19.

The V and J genes are TRBV10-3 and TRBJ2-5; the D gene is possibly TRBD2 (6 bases). The germline V gene has CDR1 ENHRY and CDR2 SYGVKD. The CDR3 length is 16 residues. Trimming removed 0 bases from V and 4 bases from J, with 15 bases in between. CDR3 sequence (DNA): TGTGCCATCAGTGAGTCGACCCCTTACGGGGGAGAGACCCAGTACTTC. Protein: CAISESTPYGGETQYF.

This chain joins TRBV7-8 and TRBJ2-5; 7 bases are a match to TRBD2. Germline V lookup: CDR1 SGHVS, CDR2 FQNEAQ. With V trimmed by 3 bases and J by 4 bases, 14 bases remained unmatched. CDR3 length: 17 amino acids. The CDR3 sequence: CASSFSLAAPKRETQYF. DNA for the CDR3: TGTGCCAGCAGCTTTAGCCTAGCGGCCCCAAAGAGAGAGACCCAGTACTTC.

Worth noting for this clone: The sample carries other DNA sequences with the same CDR3. This chain joins TRBV6-5 and TRBJ1-5; TRBD1 matches at 9 bases. After removal of 2 bases from V and 5 bases from J, the junction contained 4 bases not matched to a gene. The CDR3 contains 15 residues. Per the germline V gene, CDR1 is MNHEY and CDR2 is SVGAGI. The CDR3 region is CASSYNRGRDQPQHF. In DNA form, the CDR3 reads TGTGCCAGCAGTTACAACAGGGGGCGCGATCAGCCCCAGCATTTT.

This clone was seen only a few times. V usage is TRBV29-1 and J usage is TRBJ2-5; D possibly corresponds to TRBD2 (6 bases). CDR3 length equals 13 residues. Germline-derived CDR1 and CDR2 are SQVTM and ANQGSEA. V lost 5 bases, J lost 0 bases, and 10 bases lay in between. The CDR3 DNA reads as TGCAGCGTTTCCGCGGGGTACCAAGAGACCCAGTACTTC. It encodes CSVSAGYQETQYF.

This chain links TRBV12-5 with TRBJ2-7; TRBD1 aligns across 10 bases. CDR3 size: 14 residues. After removal of 4 bases from V and 6 bases from J, the junction contained 6 bases not matched to a gene. Per the germline V gene, CDR1 is LGHNT and CDR2 is FRNRAP. CDR3 protein: CASGSLRQGAEQYF. The CDR3 coding sequence is TGTGCTAGTGGTTCCCTCCGACAGGGGGCCGAGCAGTACTTC. The full variable domain, in which reference TRBV12-5 and TRBJ2-7 provide the parts outside the CDR3, is DARVTQTPRHKVTEMGQEVTMRCQPILGHNTVFWYRQTMMQGLELLAYFRNRAPLDDSGMPKDRFSAEMPDATLATLKIQPSEPRDSAVYFCASGSLRQGAEQYFGPGTRLTVT.

The chain is built from TRBV21-1 and TRBJ2-7; the table gives TRBD2 as D, unverified against the DNA. TRBV21-1 is a pseudogene locus. The CDR3 is 19 amino acids. In DNA form, the CDR3 reads TGTGCCAGCAGCAAACGTGCTCCGGGACTAGCGGGGCCGAGATACGAGCAGTACTTC. Amino acid sequence: CASSKRAPGLAGPRYEQYF.

The genes are TRBV9 and TRBJ1-4; 11 bases match TRBD1. This CDR3 region has 15 residues. Trimming at V came to 5 bases and at J to 7 bases, leaving 7 bases not matched to a gene. Per the germline V gene, CDR1 is SGDLS and CDR2 is YYNGEE. The CDR3 protein is CASSGRGQGGEKLFF. The CDR3 region has the DNA TGTGCCAGCAGTGGGCGGGGACAGGGGGGTGAAAAACTGTTTTTT.

This chain connects TRBV10-3 to TRBJ1-1, with 8 bases fitting TRBD1. The CDR3 has 14 residues. CDR1 and CDR2 from the germline V gene are ENHRY and SYGVKD. Trimming took 6 bases from V and 1 from J; bases not matched to a gene: 4. CDR3 loop: CAIRDRVGNTEAFF. Here the CDR3 DNA reads TGTGCCATCAGGGACAGGGTGGGGAACACTGAAGCTTTCTTT.

The gene calls are TRBV11-2 and TRBJ2-2, with 10 bases matching TRBD1. The CDR3 has 15 amino acids. Germline V gene sequence: CDR1 SGHAT, CDR2 FQNNGV. V dropped 2 bases and J dropped 5; count of bases not matched to a gene: 2. CDR3 nucleotide sequence: TGTGCCAGCAGCTTATGGACAGGGGGAACCGGGGAGCTGTTTTTT. This encodes CASSLWTGGTGELFF.

In this sample, this clone turned up a few times. V usage is TRBV7-3 and J usage is TRBJ1-1; TRBD1 might be the D (5 bases). The ends were cut back, 4 bases at V and 5 bases at J, with 20 bases in the middle. CDR3 length: 16 residues. Germline CDR1 SGHTA, CDR2 FQGTGA. The CDR3 is CASSSTRGGVVTEAFF. For the CDR3, the DNA is TGTGCCAGCAGCTCAACCCGAGGAGGGGTGGTAACTGAAGCTTTCTTT.

Here the CDR3 DNA reads TGTGCCAGAAGCTCGACTTGCCCGGGAGGCCCCGGGGGGGGTGAGCAGTTCTTC. Its protein product is CARSSTCPGGPGGGEQFF. The chain combines TRBV5-3 with TRBJ2-1; 8 bases are shared with TRBD2. TRBV5-3 is placed among ORFs of uncertain function. The CDR3 runs to 18 residues. Trimming at V came to 3 bases and at J to 9 bases, leaving 20 bases not matched to a gene.

The chain carries TRBV11-2 and TRBJ2-1; 13 bases fit TRBD2. V gave up 6 bases and J gave up 4 bases; unmatched junction bases: 3. The CDR3 is made up of 15 amino acids. The germline V gene has CDR1 SGHAT and CDR2 FQNNGV. The CDR3 sequence is CASRWTSGGYNEQFF. The CDR3 DNA reads TGTGCCAGCAGGTGGACTAGCGGGGGATACAATGAGCAGTTCTTC.

V and J are TRBV13 and TRBJ1-1; TRBD1 agrees at 7 bases. Losses at the gene ends were 5 bases for V and 9 bases for J; bases not matched to a gene: 9. The CDR3 sequence is 13 residues long. The germline V gene has CDR1 PRHDT and CDR2 FYEKMQ (reference sequence). CDR3 in amino acids: CASSQGTAYKAFF. The CDR3, as DNA: TGTGCCAGCAGCCAGGGGACAGCTTATAAAGCTTTCTTT.

The chain links TRBV10-3 to TRBJ1-2; TRBD1 matches at 7 bases. Looked up from germline, CDR1 is ENHRY and CDR2 is SYGVKD. V lost 0 bases and J lost 8; bases outside the gene matches: 3. The CDR3 is made up of 13 amino acids. The CDR3 DNA reads TGTGCCATCAGTGAGTCAGGGGGCAGGGGCTACACCTTC. Translation gives CAISESGGRGYTF.

This clone was recorded a few times. Here the CDR3 reads CASSVATSGYQETQYF. Written as DNA, the CDR3 is TGTGCCAGCAGCGTAGCGACTAGCGGTTACCAAGAGACCCAGTACTTC. V and J are TRBV9 and TRBJ2-5, with 9 bases matching TRBD2. CDR3 length: 16 residues. Germline-derived CDR1 and CDR2 are SGDLS and YYNGEE. The V and J ends lost 0 bases and 0 bases, in that order; junction bases with no gene match: 3. Looking up the rest from reference TRBV9 and TRBJ2-5 gives the full variable domain: DSGVTQTPKHLITATGQRVTLRCSPRSGDLSVYWYQQSLDQGLQFLIQYYNGEERAKGNILERFSAQQFPDLHSELNLSSLELGDSALYFCASSVATSGYQETQYFGPGTRLLVL.

This sequence joins TRBV4-3 and TRBJ1-6; D not certain. Germline V gene sequence: CDR1 LGHNA, CDR2 YSLEER. This CDR3 region has 13 residues. Trimming shortened V by 0 bases and J by 17 bases, and 14 bases separated the two germline ends. CDR3 loop: CASSQDSLTPIHF. The CDR3 nucleotides are TGCGCCAGCAGCCAAGATTCGCTAACTCCGATCCACTTT.

The chain uses TRBV5-1 and TRBJ1-2, with TRBD1 matching 9 bases. Germline V gene sequence: CDR1 SGHRS, CDR2 YFSETQ. CDR3 size: 17 residues. V was clipped by 4 bases and J by 4 bases; unmatched bases: 14. The DNA of the CDR3 is TGCGCCAGCAGCCCCGGACAGGGGATCCCCCTGGTCTATGGCTACACCTTC. Translating it yields CASSPGQGIPLVYGYTF.

There are a few counts of this clone. The chain links TRBV6-6 to TRBJ1-4, with 10 bases lining up with TRBD1. The CDR3 contains 15 residues. The germline CDR1 and CDR2 sequences are MNHNY and SVGAGI (reference sequence). Trimming took 5 bases from V and 8 from J; bases not matched to a gene: 8. The CDR3 DNA reads TGTGCCAGCAGTCGATCCGGGACAGGGGTCGAAAAACTGTTTTTT. Protein sequence: CASSRSGTGVEKLFF.

This chain links TRBV30 with TRBJ2-3; the D gene is possibly TRBD2 (6 bases). V was shortened by 1 base and J by 5 bases, with 16 bases between the two germline ends. This CDR3 spans 15 amino acids. Germline V gene data show CDR1 as GTSNPN and CDR2 as SVGIG (reference sequence). The CDR3 DNA is TGTGCCTGGAGTGACCAAACGGGACTTGTAGATACGCAGTATTTT. This encodes CAWSDQTGLVDTQYF. The complete variable domain, with remaining parts taken from reference TRBV30 and TRBJ2-3, reads SQTIHQWPATLVQPVGSPLSLECTVEGTSNPNLYWYRQAAGRGLQLLFYSVGIGQISSEVPQNLSASRPQDRQFILSSKKLLLSDSGFYLCAWSDQTGLVDTQYFGPGTRLTVL.

The CDR3 loop reads CASLGFPEAFF. The CDR3, as DNA: TGTGCCAGCCTCGGGTTCCCCGAAGCTTTCTTT. The chain has TRBV12-3 or TRBV12-4 and TRBJ1-1; unclear D gene. The V end lost 8 bases, the J end lost 8 bases, and 12 bases lay between the germline ends. The CDR3 sequence is 11 residues long.

Regarding this clone: The same CDR3 is also encoded by other DNA sequences in this sample. The chain couples TRBV6-5 to TRBJ1-3; no reliable D call. This CDR3 spans 15 amino acids. Germline CDR1 and CDR2: MNHEY and SVGAGI. Trimming left V 0 bases short and J 4 bases short, with 10 bases between. The CDR3 spells CASSYSEGGGNTIYF. The CDR3 region has the DNA TGTGCCAGCAGTTACTCGGAGGGAGGGGGAAACACCATATATTTT.

The V gene is TRBV6-6, the J gene TRBJ2-6, with a weak D call TRBD1 (6 bases). Looked up from germline, CDR1 is MNHNY and CDR2 is SVGAGI (reference sequence). Trimming took off 7 bases at V and 2 bases at J, with 12 bases between the two ends. The CDR3 consists of 15 residues. CDR3 nucleotides: TGTGCCAGCAAACAGGGTTTGGCTGGGGCCAACGTCCTGACTTTC. Translation gives CASKQGLAGANVLTF.

This clone was seen once. This chain uses TRBV14 with TRBJ1-1, with TRBD1 identical over 7 bases. J was trimmed by 1 base and V by 8 bases; bases with no gene match: 4. The CDR3 contains 13 residues. Germline CDR1 reads SGHDN; CDR2 reads FVKESK. The CDR3 DNA sequence: TGTGCCAGCGTGGGACAGCCGAACACTGAAGCTTTCTTT. It encodes CASVGQPNTEAFF.

This clone was seen a single time. The CDR3 DNA is TGTGCCAGCAGCCAAGAGGGACAGGGGTATCCAATGGGGCAGTTCTTC. Residues: CASSQEGQGYPMGQFF. The chain recombines TRBV3-1 (or the pseudogene TRBV3-2) with TRBJ2-1; 10 bases match TRBD1. The CDR3 loop spans 16 amino acids. After removal of 0 bases from V and 12 bases from J, the junction contained 11 bases not matched to a gene. From germline, CDR1 is LGHDT and CDR2 YNNKEL (reference sequence).